This T cell receptor (beta chain) is from a study of blood T cell repertoires in COVID-19. CDR3 length: 15 residues. V dropped 1 base and J dropped 4; count of bases not matched to a gene: 4. Germline V gives CDR1 MDHEN, CDR2 SYDVKM. Using immunoSEQ multiplex PCR, the repertoire was profiled, and TCRdb retains in-frame clones only, with some absent. Counted here are 250,000 to 350,000 clones, about 85% occurring once; the ten biggest clones make up 4% to 5%. The J gene is TRBJ1-1, the V gene TRBV28; TRBD1 matches at 9 bases. The material sequenced was peripheral blood. This sequence originates from a woman in her fifties or sixties with active or convalescent COVID-19. The CDR3 nucleotides are TGTGCCAGCAGTTTATTAGGGGACAGGGCCACTGAAGCTTTCTTT. Protein sequence: CASSLLGDRATEAFF.